The 32 T cell receptor beta chains below come from one sample, sequenced in a study of T cells after yellow fever vaccination. TCRdb independently ran MiXCR on the 5' RACE reads; one entry per CDR3 protein. The sample lists 230,000 or so distinct CDR3 sequences; about 3.7% were seen once. Sequenced material: PBMCs, taken 15 days after the yellow fever booster vaccination. The receptors come from a man between 18 and 29 years old who received the YFV17D yellow fever vaccine.

In its sample, this clonotype was seen many times. The gene calls are TRBV3-1 and TRBJ1-3; the D is unclear. Trimming took 4 bases from V and 0 from J, leaving 10 bases between them. From germline, CDR1 is LGHDT and CDR2 YNNKEL (reference sequence). This CDR3 contains 15 residues. CDR3 sequence reads: CASSPSVLSGNTIYF. In DNA, the CDR3 is TGTGCCAGCAGCCCCTCAGTGCTCTCTGGAAACACCATATATTTT.

This clonotype was counted many times. The CDR3 loop reads CASSHYGPEQFF. DNA of the CDR3: TGCGCCAGCAGCCACTACGGGCCTGAGCAGTTCTTC. This sequence joins TRBV4-3 and TRBJ2-1; no firm D call. The CDR3 runs 12 residues. Germline-derived CDR1 and CDR2 are LGHNA and YSLEER. V was trimmed by 3 bases and J by 9 bases, leaving 9 bases between them.

To note about this clonotype: A much bigger clone sits one base away, suggesting this may be a read error. CDR3 nucleotide sequence: TGCAGTGTTTTTCCGGACAGGGCCTCCTATGGCTACACCTTC. Protein: CSVFPDRASYGYTF. The chain carries TRBV20-1 and TRBJ1-2; 8 bases are a match to TRBD1. Germline-derived CDR1 and CDR2 are DFQATT and SNEGSKA (reference sequence). This CDR3 contains 14 residues. The V gene end was trimmed by 7 bases and the J gene end by 4 bases; junction bases not matched to a gene: 11.

At least ten counts were recorded for this clonotype. V gene TRBV6-2 or TRBV6-3 combines with J gene TRBJ2-7; D may match TRBD1 or TRBD2 (6 bases each). The germline gives CDR1 MNHEY, CDR2 SVGEGT. Trimming took off 6 bases at V and 0 bases at J, with 15 bases between the two ends. The CDR3 spans 15 residues. DNA of the CDR3: TGTGCCAGCAGCTTCCAGGGGACTCTCTCCTACGAGCAGTACTTC. Translating it yields CASSFQGTLSYEQYF.

There are a few counts of this clonotype. The gene calls are TRBV30 and TRBJ1-6, with 7 bases lining up with TRBD1. The V gene's germline CDR1 is GTSNPN and CDR2 SVGIG (reference sequence). V was pared by 6 bases and J by 5 bases, with 10 bases of the junction left unmatched. CDR3 length equals 15 residues. This chain's CDR3 is CACPIRTGDNSPLHF. The DNA for the CDR3 is TGTGCCTGCCCAATCCGGACAGGTGATAATTCACCCCTCCACTTT. The full variable domain, with the rest looked up from reference TRBV30 and TRBJ1-6, is SQTIHQWPATLVQPVGSPLSLECTVEGTSNPNLYWYRQAAGRGLQLLFYSVGIGQISSEVPQNLSASRPQDRQFILSSKKLLLSDSGFYLCACPIRTGDNSPLHFGNGTRLTVT.

This clonotype appeared many times. The chain joins TRBV7-2 to TRBJ1-2; D is perhaps TRBD1 (5 bases). The CDR3 runs 15 residues. Deletions cut 7 bases from V and 3 bases from J, with 18 bases between. Germline V gives CDR1 SGHTA, CDR2 FQGNSA. The CDR3 region has the DNA TGTGCCAGCATCCAGACGGGGGACGCGCACTATGGCTACACCTTC. Its translation is CASIQTGDAHYGYTF. The variable domain in full, with the rest retrieved from reference TRBV7-2 and TRBJ1-2, is GAGVSQSPSNKVTEKGKDVELRCDPISGHTALYWYRQSLGQGLEFLIYFQGNSAPDKSGLPSDRFSAERTGGSVSTLTIQRTQQEDSAVYLCASIQTGDAHYGYTFGSGTRLTVV.

This clonotype showed up many times. DNA of the CDR3: TGCGCCAGCTTCGAGGGGTTGGCAAACACTGAAGCTTTCTTT. Protein sequence: CASFEGLANTEAFF. The chain recombines TRBV5-1 with TRBJ1-1, with D perhaps matching TRBD1 (5 bases). V lost 7 bases to trimming and J lost 2 bases, with 15 bases between them. This CDR3 has 14 residues. The germline gives CDR1 SGHRS, CDR2 YFSETQ.

This clonotype was counted ten times or more. The chain carries TRBV5-1 and TRBJ2-3, with D perhaps TRBD2 (6 bases). CDR3 length: 17 residues. Per the germline V gene, CDR1 is SGHRS and CDR2 is YFSETQ. V lost 3 bases, J lost 3 bases, and 20 bases lay in between. CDR3 sequence (DNA): TGCGCCAGCAGCTGGCCTGGTAGGCGGGATATAACAGATACGCAGTATTTT. Translated, it gives CASSWPGRRDITDTQYF.

This clonotype came up many times. The genes are TRBV5-1 and TRBJ2-7, with TRBD1 identical over 8 bases. The V segment lost 0 bases and the J segment 3 bases; nucleotides outside the gene matches: 8. CDR1 SGHRS and CDR2 YFSETQ come from the germline V gene. This CDR3 comprises 16 residues. The CDR3 loop reads CASSLGQGTRLYEQYF. The DNA of the CDR3 is TGCGCCAGCAGCTTGGGACAGGGGACCCGACTCTACGAGCAGTACTTC.

This clonotype was picked up many times. This chain links TRBV20-1 with TRBJ2-3; perhaps D is TRBD1 or TRBD2 (5 bases each). The germline V and J ends were trimmed by 5 bases and 1 base, with 13 bases remaining between them. The CDR3 sequence is 14 residues long. CDR1 is DFQATT, CDR2 SNEGSKA, per germline (reference sequence). The CDR3 DNA follows: TGCAGTGCTGGGGACCCCAGGGGCACAGATACGCAGTATTTT. As protein: CSAGDPRGTDTQYF.

This clonotype was counted many times. This chain connects TRBV5-1 to TRBJ1-1; 8 positions agree with TRBD1. Germline-derived CDR1 and CDR2 are SGHRS and YFSETQ. The CDR3 spans 15 residues. J gave up 1 base and V 0 bases, and 2 bases lay outside the gene matches. Here the CDR3 reads CASSLVTGGNTEAFF. DNA of the CDR3: TGCGCCAGCAGCTTGGTTACAGGGGGGAACACTGAAGCTTTCTTT.

This clonotype was seen at least ten times. The genes are TRBV6-2 or TRBV6-3 and TRBJ2-7; 9 positions match TRBD1. This CDR3 is built from 14 residues. The V and J ends lost 4 bases and 4 bases, in that order; junction bases with no gene match: 5. Germline V gene sequence: CDR1 MNHEY, CDR2 SVGEGT. CDR3 loop: CASSLGQGHYEQYV. Written as DNA, the CDR3 is TGTGCCAGCAGTTTAGGACAGGGGCATTACGAGCAGTACGTC.

At least ten counts were recorded for this clonotype. The chain carries TRBV2 and TRBJ2-1; possibly TRBD2 for D (5 bases). The germline gives CDR1 SNHLY, CDR2 FYNNEI. Trimming removed 10 bases from V and 10 bases from J, with 17 bases in between. CDR3 length equals 12 residues. The CDR3, as DNA: TGTGCCAATGCCCCGGGGTCGACCGAGCAGTTCTTC. This sequence encodes CANAPGSTEQFF.

This clonotype was detected ten times or more. The J gene is TRBJ1-2, the V gene TRBV12-3 or TRBV12-4; no definite D call. Trimming removed 6 bases from V and 5 bases from J, with 10 bases in between. The CDR3 sequence is 12 residues long. The CDR3 region has the DNA TGTGCCAGCAGGCGAACAGCTTATGGCTACACCTTC. Encoded protein: CASRRTAYGYTF.

This clonotype appeared many times. The V and J genes are TRBV25-1 and TRBJ1-2; 10 nucleotides agree with TRBD1. This CDR3 is 13 amino acids long. The germline CDR1 and CDR2 sequences are MGHDK and SYGVNS. Trimming at V came to 4 bases and at J to 6 bases, leaving 2 bases not matched to a gene. The DNA for the CDR3 is TGTGCCAGCAGTGGACAGGGGGCGCATGGCTACACCTTC. As protein: CASSGQGAHGYTF.

This clonotype was counted many times. This chain uses TRBV18 with TRBJ1-5; 7 bases are shared with TRBD1. Per germline, CDR1 KGHSH and CDR2 LQKENI. There are 14 residues in the CDR3. J gave up 7 bases and V 4 bases, and 7 bases lay outside the gene matches. CDR3 sequence reads: CASSHTGEHQPQHF. The CDR3 DNA sequence: TGTGCCAGCTCACATACAGGGGAACACCAGCCCCAGCATTTT.

This clonotype was found many times. This sequence joins TRBV6-5 and TRBJ2-5; TRBD2 aligns across 7 bases. The CDR3 consists of 15 residues. Trimming removed 2 bases from V and 5 bases from J; junction bases left unmatched: 8. Germline CDR1 and CDR2: MNHEY and SVGAGI. For the CDR3, the DNA is TGTGCCAGCAGTTACCGTAGCGGGCCCCGGGAGACCCAGTACTTC. It yields the protein CASSYRSGPRETQYF.

In its sample, this clonotype was seen many times. In DNA, the CDR3 is TGTGCCAGCAGTTACACGAGGGGTACAGATACGCAGTATTTT. Protein sequence: CASSYTRGTDTQYF. The chain combines TRBV6-5 with TRBJ2-3; either TRBD1 or TRBD2 may fit D (5 bases each). Germline loops: CDR1 MNHEY, CDR2 SVGAGI. The CDR3 extends over 14 amino acids. V lost 2 bases and J 3 bases, leaving 9 bases between the germline ends.

This clonotype was observed at least ten times. The chain is built from TRBV7-2 and TRBJ2-1; no clear D. V lost 5 bases and J 5 bases, leaving 13 bases between the germline ends. This CDR3 has 14 amino acids. Germline loops: CDR1 SGHTA, CDR2 FQGNSA. As DNA, the CDR3 is TGTGCCAGCAGCCGTCTGGTCAGGAACAATGAGCAGTTCTTC. Translated: CASSRLVRNNEQFF.

The table lists this clonotype with many counts. The V call is TRBV7-2, the J call TRBJ2-5; D is perhaps TRBD1 or TRBD2 (5 bases each). The CDR3 contains 15 residues. CDR1 and CDR2 from the germline V gene are SGHTA and FQGNSA. V shed 3 bases and J shed 2 bases, with 13 bases lying between them. As DNA, the CDR3 is TGTGCCAGCAGCTTGGGGCGAGGGGTGCAAGAGACCCAGTACTTC. Translating it yields CASSLGRGVQETQYF.

This clonotype occurred many times. J is TRBJ2-5 and V is TRBV10-3, with 9 bases lining up with TRBD2. CDR1 is ENHRY and CDR2 is SYGVKD in the germline V gene. Unmatched junction bases numbered 9, after V lost 4 bases and J lost 3 bases. The CDR3 sequence is 16 residues long. This chain's CDR3 is CAISGGSSGEKETQYF. The CDR3 nucleotides are TGTGCCATCAGTGGGGGTTCTAGCGGGGAAAAAGAGACCCAGTACTTC.

This clonotype was observed many times. The J gene is TRBJ2-1, the V gene TRBV7-9; D is possibly TRBD1 (5 bases). CDR1 and CDR2 (germline): SEHNR, FQNEAQ (reference sequence). The V end lost 8 bases, the J end lost 5 bases, and 10 bases lay between the germline ends. The CDR3 spans 12 residues. The CDR3 DNA reads as TGTGCCAGCCGACAGACCGACAATGAGCAGTTCTTC. Translated: CASRQTDNEQFF. Based on the CDR3 plus reference TRBV7-9 and TRBJ2-1, the full variable domain is DTGVSQNPRHKITKRGQNVTFRCDPISEHNRLYWYRQTLGQGPEFLTYFQNEAQLEKSRLLSDRFSAERPKGSFSTLEIQRTEQGDSAMYLCASRQTDNEQFFGPGTRLTVL.

This clonotype was found many times. The V call is TRBV29-1, the J call TRBJ2-1; the D call may be TRBD1 or TRBD2 (6 bases each). The V gene lost 5 bases and the J gene lost 4 bases, with 9 bases spanning the gap. Germline lookup yields CDR1 SQVTM and CDR2 ANQGSEA. This CDR3 has 12 residues. CDR3 protein: CSVRGTYNEQFF. The CDR3 coding sequence is TGCAGCGTTCGCGGGACATACAATGAGCAGTTCTTC.

In its sample, this clonotype was seen many times. The chain employs TRBV5-1 and TRBJ2-5, with D uncertain. Looked up from germline, CDR1 is SGHRS and CDR2 is YFSETQ. V lost 4 bases and J 6 bases, leaving 16 bases between the germline ends. The CDR3 sequence is 14 residues long. The CDR3 region has the DNA TGCGCCAGCAGCCAGCCGGAAGGGATGAAGACCCAGTACTTC. Translation gives CASSQPEGMKTQYF.

This clonotype was found many times. Here the CDR3 DNA reads TGTGCCAGCAGCTTAGGACCGGGGAACCAAGAGACCCAGTACTTC. Amino acid sequence: CASSLGPGNQETQYF. The chain has TRBV7-2 and TRBJ2-5; the D gene is possibly TRBD2 (5 bases). This CDR3 spans 15 amino acids. V was clipped by 1 base and J by 0 bases, with 9 bases between them. Germline V gene data show CDR1 as SGHTA and CDR2 as FQGNSA.

This clonotype was observed many times. The chain has TRBV27 and TRBJ1-4; D is uncertain. The length of the CDR3 is 12 residues. V lost 5 bases and J 10 bases, leaving 11 bases between the germline ends. The germline CDR1 and CDR2 sequences are MNHEY and SMNVEV (reference sequence). The CDR3: CASSPTLGKLFF. The CDR3 bases are TGTGCCAGCAGTCCCACCCTAGGAAAACTGTTTTTT.

This clonotype was observed many times. The rearrangement joins TRBV11-2 to TRBJ2-1; either TRBD1 or TRBD2 may supply D (6 bases each). This CDR3 is built from 13 residues. Trimming shortened V by 3 bases and J by 12 bases, and 15 bases separated the two germline ends. CDR1 is SGHAT and CDR2 is FQNNGV in the germline V gene. The CDR3 DNA reads TGTGCCAGCAGCTTCCCCGGAGGGGGTGGGCAGTTCTTC. Its translation: CASSFPGGGGQFF.

This clonotype showed up many times. The rearrangement links TRBV7-9 to TRBJ2-1; D remains ambiguous. Trimming removed 5 bases at V and 0 bases at J, with 11 bases between. Germline V gives CDR1 SEHNR, CDR2 FQNEAQ (reference sequence). The CDR3 extends over 15 amino acids. The CDR3 sequence is CASSVDSSSYNEQFF. The CDR3 coding sequence is TGTGCCAGCAGCGTCGACTCGAGCTCCTACAATGAGCAGTTCTTC.

Many counts were recorded for this clonotype. The V and J genes are TRBV5-1 and TRBJ2-1; 11 bases map to TRBD1. The germline gives CDR1 SGHRS, CDR2 YFSETQ. This CDR3 spans 17 amino acids. Trimming removed 0 bases from V and 6 bases from J; junction bases left unmatched: 8. CDR3 residues: CASSLGRGQGATNEQFF. DNA of the CDR3: TGCGCCAGCAGCTTGGGACGCGGACAGGGGGCTACCAATGAGCAGTTCTTC.

This clonotype was observed at least ten times. The chain uses TRBV10-3 and TRBJ1-1; D is uncertain. The CDR3 sequence is 11 residues long. The germline CDR1 and CDR2 sequences are ENHRY and SYGVKD. Trimming left V 6 bases short and J 4 bases short, with 6 bases between. Here the CDR3 reads CAIRIGTEAFF. In DNA form, the CDR3 reads TGTGCCATCAGGATTGGCACTGAAGCTTTCTTT.

This clonotype showed up many times. The chain joins TRBV7-6 to TRBJ2-1; 7 bases match TRBD2. This CDR3 contains 16 residues. Germline V CDR1 and CDR2: SGHVS, FNYEAQ. Germline trimming cut 3 bases from V and 2 bases from J; bases unmatched to any gene: 7. The CDR3 region has the DNA TGTGCCAGCAGCTTGGGTTCTAGCGGAACCTACAATGAGCAGTTCTTC. Protein: CASSLGSSGTYNEQFF.

This clonotype was counted ten times or more. The chain is built from TRBV6-2 or TRBV6-3 and TRBJ2-5; no reliable D call. Germline lookup yields CDR1 MNHEY and CDR2 SVGEGT. V was trimmed by 6 bases and J by 5 bases, leaving 19 bases between them. The CDR3 is made up of 15 amino acids. The CDR3 sequence is CASSRSVTVEETQYF. The DNA for the CDR3 is TGTGCCAGCAGCCGTTCAGTTACGGTTGAGGAGACCCAGTACTTC.